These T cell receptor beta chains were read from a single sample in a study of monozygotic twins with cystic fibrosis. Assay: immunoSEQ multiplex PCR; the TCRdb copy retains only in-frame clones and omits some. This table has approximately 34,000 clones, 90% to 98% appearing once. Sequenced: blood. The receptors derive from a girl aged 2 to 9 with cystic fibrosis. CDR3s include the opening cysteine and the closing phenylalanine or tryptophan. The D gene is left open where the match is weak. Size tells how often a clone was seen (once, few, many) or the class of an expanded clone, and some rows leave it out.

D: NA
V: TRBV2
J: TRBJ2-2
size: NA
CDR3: CASSAESGELFF
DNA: TGTGCCAGCAGCGCAGAGTCCGGGGAGCTGTTTTTT

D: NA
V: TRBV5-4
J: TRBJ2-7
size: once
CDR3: CASSLNYEQYF
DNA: TGTGCCAGCAGCCTAAACTACGAGCAGTACTTC

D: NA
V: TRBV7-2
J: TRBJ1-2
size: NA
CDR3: CASSLELPGANYGYTF
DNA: TGTGCCAGCAGCTTAGAGTTACCAGGGGCTAACTATGGCTACACCTTC

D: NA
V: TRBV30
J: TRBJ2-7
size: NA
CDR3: CAWNLPEAYEQYF
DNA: TGTGCCTGGAATCTCCCCGAGGCCTACGAGCAGTACTTC

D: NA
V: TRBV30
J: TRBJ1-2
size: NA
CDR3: CAWIPRQTHYGYTF
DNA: TGTGCCTGGATACCCAGACAGACTCACTATGGCTACACCTTC

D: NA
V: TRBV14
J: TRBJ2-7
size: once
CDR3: CASSGSALPHEQYF
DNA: TGTGCCAGCAGCGGCTCGGCTTTACCCCACGAGCAGTACTTC

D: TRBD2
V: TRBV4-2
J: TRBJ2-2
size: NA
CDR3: CASSPWGAGEGTGELFF
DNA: TGTGCCAGCAGCCCATGGGGAGCGGGAGAGGGCACCGGGGAGCTGTTTTTT

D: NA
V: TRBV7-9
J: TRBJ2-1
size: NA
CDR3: CASSLRPRLKNDEQFF
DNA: TGTGCCAGCAGCTTGCGGCCGCGTTTAAAAAACGATGAGCAGTTCTTC

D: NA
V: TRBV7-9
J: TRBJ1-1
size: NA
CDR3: CASTAVRVTEAFF
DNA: TGTGCCAGCACCGCGGTCAGGGTTACTGAAGCTTTCTTT

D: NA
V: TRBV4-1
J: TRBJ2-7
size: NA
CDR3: CASSPPFAGSSYEQYF
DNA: TGCGCCAGCAGCCCCCCTTTTGCGGGGAGCTCCTACGAGCAGTACTTC

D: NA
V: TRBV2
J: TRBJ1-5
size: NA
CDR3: CASSARLRAVSNQPQHF
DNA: TGTGCCAGCAGTGCGAGGTTGAGGGCGGTTAGCAATCAGCCCCAGCATTTT

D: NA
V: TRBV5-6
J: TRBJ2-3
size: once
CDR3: CASSLGRPDTQYF
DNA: TGTGCCAGCAGCTTAGGTCGGCCAGATACGCAGTATTTT

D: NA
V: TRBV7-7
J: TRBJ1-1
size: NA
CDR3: CASSLQQNIEAFF
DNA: TGTGCCAGCAGCTTACAGCAGAACATTGAAGCTTTCTTT

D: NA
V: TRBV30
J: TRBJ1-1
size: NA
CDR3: CAWSRSENTEAFF
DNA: TGTGCCTGGAGTCGGAGTGAGAACACTGAAGCTTTCTTT

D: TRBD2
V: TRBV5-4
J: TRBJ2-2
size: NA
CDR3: CASSSPGLAGSIGELFF
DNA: TGTGCCAGCAGCTCACCGGGACTAGCGGGATCAATCGGGGAGCTGTTTTTT

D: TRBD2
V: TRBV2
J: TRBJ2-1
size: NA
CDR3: CASIYSGSNNEQFF
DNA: TGTGCCAGCATATATAGCGGGAGTAACAATGAGCAGTTCTTC

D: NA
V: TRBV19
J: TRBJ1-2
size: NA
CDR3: CATSRGALDGYTF
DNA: TGTGCCACAAGCCGGGGGGCGCTAGATGGCTACACCTTC

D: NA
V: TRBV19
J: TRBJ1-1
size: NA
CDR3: CATNWGTPEAFF
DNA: TGTGCCACCAACTGGGGGACCCCTGAAGCTTTCTTT

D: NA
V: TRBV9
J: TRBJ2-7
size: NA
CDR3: CASSVAGQTSYEQYF
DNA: TGTGCCAGCAGCGTAGCAGGTCAGACCTCCTACGAGCAGTACTTC

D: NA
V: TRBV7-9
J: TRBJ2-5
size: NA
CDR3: CASSRGLEETQYF
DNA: TGTGCCAGCAGCCGCGGACTGGAAGAGACCCAGTACTTC

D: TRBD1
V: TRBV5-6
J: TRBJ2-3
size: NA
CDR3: CASSLGVRDRDADTQYF
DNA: TGTGCCAGCAGCTTGGGCGTTCGGGACAGGGACGCAGATACGCAGTATTTT

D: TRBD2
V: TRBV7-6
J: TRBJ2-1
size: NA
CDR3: CASSLSSGSIRNEQFF
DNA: TGTGCCAGCAGCTTGAGTAGCGGGAGCATTCGGAATGAGCAGTTCTTC

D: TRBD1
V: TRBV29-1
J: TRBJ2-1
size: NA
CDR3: CSVERDRWAYNEQFF
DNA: TGCAGCGTTGAGAGGGACAGGTGGGCCTACAATGAGCAGTTCTTC

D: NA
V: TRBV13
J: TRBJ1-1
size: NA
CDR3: CASSLQGFTEAFF
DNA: TGTGCCAGCAGCTTACAGGGATTCACTGAAGCTTTCTTT

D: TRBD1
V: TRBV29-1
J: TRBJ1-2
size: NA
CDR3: CSVISPVQGDPYGYTF
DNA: TGCAGCGTGATTAGCCCCGTCCAGGGGGATCCCTATGGCTACACCTTC

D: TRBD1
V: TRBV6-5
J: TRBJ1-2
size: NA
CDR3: CASSLDRLSGYTF
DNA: TGTGCCAGCAGTTTGGACAGGCTCTCGGGCTACACCTTC